One and the same sample provided the 24 T cell receptor beta chains below, sequenced in a study of T cell responses to AZD1222 COVID-19 vaccine. The repertoire was sequenced with immunoSEQ multiplex PCR; TCRdb's copy has only in-frame clones and lacks some. This table has over 110,000 clones, roughly 93% appearing once. The specimen comprised peripheral blood, sampled after recovery from COVID-19. Every receptor here comes from an adult who had recovered from COVID-19.

V gene TRBV19 combines with J gene TRBJ2-6, with D perhaps TRBD1 (6 bases). The CDR3 length is 15 residues. Germline V CDR1 and CDR2: LNHDA, SQIVND (reference sequence). V was pared by 5 bases and J by 1 base, with 9 bases between. CDR3 sequence (DNA): TGTGCCAGTAGTCGGACAGCGTCTGGGGCCAACGTCCTGACTTTC. Its translation is CASSRTASGANVLTF.

The chain links TRBV7-9 to TRBJ2-5; a weak D match, TRBD2 (5 bases). The CDR3 spans 12 residues. Germline CDR1 is SEHNR and CDR2 is FQNEAQ (reference sequence). The V end was cut by 5 bases, the J end by 7 bases, with 11 bases between. This CDR3 is CASSDYIGTQYF. The CDR3 DNA sequence: TGTGCCAGCAGCGACTATATTGGGACCCAGTACTTC.

The chain links TRBV7-8 to TRBJ2-1, with 9 nucleotides matching TRBD1. The trim removed 5 bases at V and 0 bases at J, leaving 17 bases unmatched. The CDR3 length is 20 residues. Germline CDR1 is SGHVS and CDR2 is FQNEAQ. The DNA of the CDR3 is TGTGCCAGCAGCGGCCTGACAGGGGGGAGTGGCGGGAGCTCCTACAATGAGCAGTTCTTC. This sequence encodes CASSGLTGGSGGSSYNEQFF.

CDR3 in DNA: TGTGCTAGTGGTTTGGGGGTAGTGCAGTTCTTC. Protein product: CASGLGVVQFF. The gene calls are TRBV12-5 and TRBJ2-1; D remains unclear. The CDR3 is made up of 11 amino acids. The V end lost 1 base, the J end lost 12 bases, and 7 bases lay between the germline ends. The germline CDR1 and CDR2 sequences are LGHNT and FRNRAP.

This clone showed up just once. The V call is TRBV2, the J call TRBJ2-7; weak D call: TRBD2 (5 bases). CDR1 and CDR2 from the germline V gene are SNHLY and FYNNEI. Trimming took off 1 base at V and 7 bases at J, with 11 bases between the two ends. CDR3 length equals 13 residues. CDR3 sequence: CASSEVPRGEQYF. CDR3 sequence (DNA): TGTGCCAGCAGTGAAGTTCCGCGCGGGGAGCAGTACTTC.

The chain is built from TRBV7-9 and TRBJ1-2, with D perhaps TRBD1 (6 bases). CDR3 length: 12 residues. Trimming removed 5 bases from V and 8 bases from J, with 12 bases in between. Germline V gene data show CDR1 as SEHNR and CDR2 as FQNEAQ (reference sequence). The CDR3 sequence: CASSADSGGYTF. The CDR3 region has the DNA TGTGCCAGCAGCGCGGACAGTGGCGGCTACACCTTC.

The CDR3 sequence: CASRTSGTSGINTGELFF. CDR3 nucleotide sequence: TGTGCCAGTAGGACCTCCGGGACTAGCGGGATCAACACCGGGGAGCTGTTTTTT. The gene calls are TRBV19 and TRBJ2-2, with 13 bases identical to TRBD2. Losses at the gene ends were 6 bases for V and 2 bases for J; bases not matched to a gene: 9. Germline V gene data show CDR1 as LNHDA and CDR2 as SQIVND (reference sequence). The CDR3 sequence is 18 residues long.

V and J are TRBV19 and TRBJ2-1; TRBD1 matches at 10 bases. The CDR3 contains 14 residues. The trim removed 6 bases at V and 5 bases at J, leaving 4 bases unmatched. Germline V gene sequence: CDR1 LNHDA, CDR2 SQIVND (reference sequence). CDR3 in DNA: TGTGCCAGTAGGGGGACAGGGGCTAACAATGAGCAGTTCTTC. Amino acids: CASRGTGANNEQFF.

The chain uses TRBV6-5 and TRBJ1-3; perhaps TRBD1 as D (6 bases). This CDR3 is built from 14 residues. Germline V lookup: CDR1 MNHEY, CDR2 SVGAGI. V lost 6 bases, J lost 2 bases, and 11 bases lay in between. The CDR3 loop is CASSTGRTGNTIYF. DNA of the CDR3: TGTGCCAGCAGCACAGGGAGGACTGGAAACACCATATATTTT.

This chain uses TRBV4-1 with TRBJ2-2; TRBD1 might be the D (5 bases). The length of the CDR3 is 15 residues. CDR1 and CDR2 (germline): MGHRA, YSYEKL. The V and J ends lost 6 bases and 5 bases respectively, with 16 bases between them. This CDR3 is CASRPTIRGTGELFF. CDR3 nucleotides: TGCGCCAGCAGGCCGACCATAAGGGGTACCGGGGAGCTGTTTTTT.

A few counts support this clone. This rearrangement joins TRBV6-4 to TRBJ2-3; 7 positions match TRBD2. Germline CDR1 reads MRHNA; CDR2 reads SNTAGT. V lost 4 bases, J lost 0 bases, and 4 bases stayed unmatched. The CDR3 runs 15 residues. The CDR3 DNA is TGTGCCAGCAGTGCCGCCGGGGGGAGCACAGATACGCAGTATTTT. This sequence encodes CASSAAGGSTDTQYF.

The chain combines TRBV6-4 with TRBJ1-5; a weak D match, TRBD1 (5 bases). The CDR3 is 15 residues long. Germline V gene data show CDR1 as MRHNA and CDR2 as SNTAGT. Trimming took off 2 bases at V and 0 bases at J, with 8 bases between the two ends. Here the CDR3 reads CASSDAGTSNQPQHF. CDR3 DNA: TGTGCCAGCAGTGACGCGGGGACTAGCAATCAGCCCCAGCATTTT.

The rearrangement links TRBV5-1 to TRBJ2-6; TRBD1 matches 11 bases. Germline values: CDR1 SGHRS, CDR2 YFSETQ. The CDR3 spans 18 residues. With 0 bases clipped from V and 0 bases from J, the junction kept 2 bases outside the gene matches. CDR3 DNA sequence: TGCGCCAGCAGCTTGGCCGGGACAGGGGGCTCTGGGGCCAACGTCCTGACTTTC. It yields the protein CASSLAGTGGSGANVLTF.

A single count supports this clone. V usage is TRBV28 and J usage is TRBJ2-7, with 10 nucleotides matching TRBD1. The junction had 7 bases not matched to a gene; V was cut back by 3 bases and J by 2 bases. The CDR3 runs to 16 residues. Looked up from germline, CDR1 is MDHEN and CDR2 is SYDVKM. CDR3 loop: CASSLTGGKLPYEQYF. CDR3 DNA: TGTGCCAGCAGTTTGACAGGGGGCAAACTACCCTACGAGCAGTACTTC.

The V call is TRBV5-1, the J call TRBJ2-1, with TRBD2 matching 8 bases. Germline loops: CDR1 SGHRS, CDR2 YFSETQ. The CDR3 has 15 amino acids. Trimming at V came to 1 base and at J to 5 bases, leaving 5 bases not matched to a gene. CDR3 sequence reads: CASSLPAGADNEQFF. CDR3 bases: TGCGCCAGCAGCTTGCCAGCGGGAGCGGACAATGAGCAGTTCTTC.

The V gene is TRBV19, the J gene TRBJ2-1; 12 nucleotides match TRBD2. The V gene's germline CDR1 is LNHDA and CDR2 SQIVND (reference sequence). The V segment lost 6 bases and the J segment 6 bases; nucleotides outside the gene matches: 6. CDR3 length: 15 amino acids. As DNA, the CDR3 is TGTGCCAGTAGCCTGCTAGCGGGAGGGCGCAATGAGCAGTTCTTC. Amino acids: CASSLLAGGRNEQFF.

This chain links TRBV3-1 (or the pseudogene TRBV3-2) with TRBJ1-6; D call uncertain. The germline V and J ends were trimmed by 0 bases and 10 bases, with 13 bases remaining between them. Germline values: CDR1 LGHDT, CDR2 YNNKEL (reference sequence). The CDR3 length is 15 residues. CDR3 residues: CASSQDDGLGSPLHF. The CDR3 DNA reads as TGTGCCAGCAGCCAAGATGACGGGTTGGGGTCACCCCTCCACTTT.

J is TRBJ1-1 and V is TRBV5-1; D call uncertain. This CDR3 has 14 residues. Between the trimmed V and J ends, which lost 0 bases and 4 bases, there was a span of 10 bases. Germline V gene lookup returns CDR1 SGHRS and CDR2 YFSETQ. The CDR3 DNA sequence: TGCGCCAGCAGCTTGGCTTCCATGAGCACTGAAGCTTTCTTT. Protein: CASSLASMSTEAFF.

This rearrangement joins TRBV10-2 to TRBJ2-1; TRBD2 matches at 13 bases. CDR3 size: 15 residues. With 5 bases clipped from V and 8 bases from J, the junction kept 6 bases outside the gene matches. The V gene's germline CDR1 is WSHSY and CDR2 SAAADI. This chain's CDR3 is CASSWTSGSRDEQFF. In DNA form, the CDR3 reads TGCGCCAGCAGTTGGACTAGCGGGAGTCGGGATGAGCAGTTCTTC.

The gene calls are TRBV30 and TRBJ1-4; D may be TRBD1 (5 bases). The V end lost 0 bases, the J end lost 7 bases, and 9 bases lay between the germline ends. Germline V CDR1 and CDR2: GTSNPN, SVGIG (reference sequence). The CDR3 runs 13 residues. The chain's CDR3 is CAWSVRQTEKLFF. CDR3 DNA sequence: TGTGCCTGGAGTGTACGACAGACTGAAAAACTGTTTTTT.

The chain carries TRBV9 and TRBJ1-2, with TRBD1 identical over 7 bases. The germline gives CDR1 SGDLS, CDR2 YYNGEE. V lost 4 bases, J lost 1 base, and 7 bases stayed unmatched. This CDR3 contains 15 residues. The CDR3 is CASSYGRQGNYGYTF. DNA for the CDR3: TGTGCCAGCAGCTATGGTAGACAGGGTAACTATGGCTACACCTTC.

V is TRBV6-5 and J is TRBJ1-2; the match to TRBD1 covers 11 bases. The CDR3 extends over 13 amino acids. Germline CDR1 is MNHEY and CDR2 is SVGAGI. V shed 6 bases and J 7 bases; nucleotides not matched to a gene: 4. The CDR3 sequence is CASSGQGASGYTF. In DNA form, the CDR3 reads TGTGCCAGCAGCGGACAGGGGGCAAGTGGCTACACCTTC.

This clone was seen once. The genes are TRBV12-3 or TRBV12-4 and TRBJ1-5; D is undetermined. There are 12 residues in the CDR3. V lost 6 bases and J lost 7, with 10 bases in between. In nucleotides, the CDR3 is TGTGCCAGCAGCTTCGACGAGCAGCCCCAGCATTTT. Amino acids: CASSFDEQPQHF.

The rearrangement links TRBV6-5 to TRBJ1-1; 7 bases line up with TRBD1. V lost 5 bases to trimming and J lost 7 bases; unmatched junction nucleotides: 7. Germline loops: CDR1 MNHEY, CDR2 SVGAGI. The CDR3 consists of 13 residues. The CDR3 nucleotides read TGTGCCAGCAGTCGGGGACAGCAGGTTGAAGCTTTCTTT. Encoded protein: CASSRGQQVEAFF.